This section outlines one T cell receptor beta chain sequence together with its context. This entry is derived from a study of blood T cell repertoires in COVID-19. The CDR3 length is 15 residues. Germline loops: CDR1 LGHDT, CDR2 YNNKEL (reference sequence). Trimming removed 4 bases from V and 4 bases from J; junction bases left unmatched: 6. The method was immunoSEQ multiplex PCR; TCRdb's version includes in-frame clones alone and lacks a portion of them. Of 300,000 to 350,000 clones listed, about 93% are singletons. V gene TRBV3-1 (or the pseudogene TRBV3-2) combines with J gene TRBJ2-7; 11 bases match TRBD2. The sequence was obtained from a woman aged 25 to 39 with COVID-19, enrolled during active disease. The specimen sequenced was peripheral blood. CDR3 coding DNA: TGTGCCAGCAGCCCTAGCGGGAGGAGCCTTTACGAGCAGTACTTC. Translating it yields CASSPSGRSLYEQYF.